The rows below give T cell receptor beta chains drawn from one sample of a study of blood T cell repertoires in COVID-19. TCRdb's table, derived via immunoSEQ multiplex PCR, lists solely in-frame clones and lacks some. Here the sample spans a few hundred thousand clones, 75% to 90% being singletons. Material: PBMCs or T cells enriched from blood (not recorded which). The receptor set was obtained from a woman in her thirties who had recovered from COVID-19. Each CDR3 is given with its conserved first and last residue. Each record gives: V gene, D gene, clone size, J gene, CDR3 DNA, CDR3 protein. D genes are given only for firm matches. Some rows have no size entry. The others give once, few or many, or a class for an expanded clone.

v_gene: TRBV30; d_gene: TRBD2; abundance: .; j_gene: TRBJ2-3; CDR3nt: TGTGCCTGGAGTGTACGGAGGTCGGGGACTAGCGGGGGGTTGAATACGCAGTATTTT; CDR3aa: CAWSVRRSGTSGGLNTQYF
v_gene: TRBV19; d_gene: .; abundance: few; j_gene: TRBJ2-7; CDR3nt: TGTGCCAGTAGTTCGGGGACCTACGAGCAGTACTTC; CDR3aa: CASSSGTYEQYF
v_gene: TRBV6-5; d_gene: TRBD2; abundance: .; j_gene: TRBJ2-7; CDR3nt: TGTGCCAGCACATCCGGGACTATCTACGAGCAGTACTTC; CDR3aa: CASTSGTIYEQYF
v_gene: TRBV10-2; d_gene: .; abundance: .; j_gene: TRBJ1-1; CDR3nt: TGCGCCAGCAGTGAAGCAGGAACGAACACTGAAGCTTTCTTT; CDR3aa: CASSEAGTNTEAFF
v_gene: TRBV25-1; d_gene: .; abundance: .; j_gene: TRBJ1-6; CDR3nt: TGTGCCAGCACTTCTGAGCGGTCACCCCTCCACTTT; CDR3aa: CASTSERSPLHF
v_gene: TRBV24-1; d_gene: .; abundance: .; j_gene: TRBJ2-1; CDR3nt: TGTGCCACCAGTGCTACAGAGAGCTCCTACAATGAGCAGTTCTTC; CDR3aa: CATSATESSYNEQFF
v_gene: TRBV21-1; d_gene: .; abundance: .; j_gene: TRBJ2-6; CDR3nt: TGTGCCAGCAGCAAGAAAGGACATCCGGACCGGTCTGGGGCCAACGTCCTGACTTTC; CDR3aa: CASSKKGHPDRSGANVLTF
v_gene: TRBV11-2; d_gene: .; abundance: .; j_gene: TRBJ1-2; CDR3nt: TGTGCCAGCAGCTTAGATTTACGGGATGGCTACACCTTC; CDR3aa: CASSLDLRDGYTF
v_gene: TRBV20-1; d_gene: .; abundance: .; j_gene: TRBJ1-2; CDR3nt: TGCAGTGCTACATGGAGCGACGGCTACACCTTC; CDR3aa: CSATWSDGYTF
v_gene: TRBV20-1; d_gene: .; abundance: .; j_gene: TRBJ2-5; CDR3nt: TGCACCAGCGGTAGGACCCAGTACTTC; CDR3aa: CTSGRTQYF
v_gene: TRBV7-2; d_gene: TRBD2; abundance: .; j_gene: TRBJ2-3; CDR3nt: TGTGCCAGCAGCTTAGCCAGTCGGCAATTAGCGGGGGCCAGGACAGATACGCAGTATTTT; CDR3aa: CASSLASRQLAGARTDTQYF
v_gene: TRBV5-1; d_gene: TRBD1; abundance: few; j_gene: TRBJ1-2; CDR3nt: TGCGCCAGCAGCCCTTGGGACAGGGGGCTCTATGGCTACACCTTC; CDR3aa: CASSPWDRGLYGYTF
v_gene: TRBV5-1; d_gene: TRBD1; abundance: .; j_gene: TRBJ1-4; CDR3nt: TGCGCCAGCAGCCCGGACAGGGGCGAAAGTGAAAAACTGTTTTTT; CDR3aa: CASSPDRGESEKLFF
v_gene: TRBV10-2; d_gene: .; abundance: .; j_gene: TRBJ1-1; CDR3nt: TGCGCCAGCTTAGAAGAGGCTGAAGCTTTCTTT; CDR3aa: CASLEEAEAFF
v_gene: TRBV2; d_gene: TRBD2; abundance: .; j_gene: TRBJ2-2; CDR3nt: TGTGCCAGCAGTGCCCGGACTAGCGGGAGGCAAGGCGGGGAGCTGTTTTTT; CDR3aa: CASSARTSGRQGGELFF
v_gene: TRBV25-1; d_gene: TRBD2; abundance: .; j_gene: TRBJ2-1; CDR3nt: TGTGCCAGCAGTGATCCAGCCCCGGGACTAGCGGGAGTAGTTGAGCAGTTCTTC; CDR3aa: CASSDPAPGLAGVVEQFF
v_gene: TRBV6-2/TRBV6-3; d_gene: TRBD2; abundance: .; j_gene: TRBJ2-7; CDR3nt: TGTGCCAGCAGCCGAGCGGGAGGTAGCTACGAGCAGTACTTC; CDR3aa: CASSRAGGSYEQYF
v_gene: TRBV10-3; d_gene: TRBD1; abundance: .; j_gene: TRBJ2-2; CDR3nt: TGTGCCATCAGTGAGTCCGGGACAGGGGCCACCGGGGAGCTGTTTTTT; CDR3aa: CAISESGTGATGELFF
v_gene: TRBV9; d_gene: .; abundance: .; j_gene: TRBJ2-3; CDR3nt: TGTGCCAGCAGCGCAGGGGGCACAGATACGCAGTATTTT; CDR3aa: CASSAGGTDTQYF
v_gene: TRBV7-9; d_gene: TRBD1; abundance: .; j_gene: TRBJ2-7; CDR3nt: TGTGCCAGCAGCCGTGGGACAGGAACCTACGAGCAGTACTTC; CDR3aa: CASSRGTGTYEQYF
v_gene: TRBV5-1; d_gene: TRBD1; abundance: .; j_gene: TRBJ1-3; CDR3nt: TGCGCCAGCAGCCCAACGGGACAGGGAGCGGGAAACACCATATATTTT; CDR3aa: CASSPTGQGAGNTIYF
v_gene: TRBV7-9; d_gene: TRBD1; abundance: few; j_gene: TRBJ1-2; CDR3nt: TGTGCCAGCAGCTTAGGGTCAGGGGGCGAGGGCTATGGCTACACCTTC; CDR3aa: CASSLGSGGEGYGYTF
v_gene: TRBV6-5; d_gene: .; abundance: .; j_gene: TRBJ1-2; CDR3nt: TGTGCCAGCAGTTCCCCATCCGGCGGTACCCCCTATGGCTACACCTTC; CDR3aa: CASSSPSGGTPYGYTF
v_gene: TRBV28; d_gene: TRBD1; abundance: .; j_gene: TRBJ1-5; CDR3nt: TGTGCCAGCAGTCCGAGACAGGGTTTCAGCAATCAGCCCCAGCATTTT; CDR3aa: CASSPRQGFSNQPQHF
v_gene: TRBV5-6; d_gene: TRBD1; abundance: .; j_gene: TRBJ2-1; CDR3nt: TGTGCCAGCAGCCTATACCGGGACAGGGTTAGTAATGAGCAGTTCTTC; CDR3aa: CASSLYRDRVSNEQFF
v_gene: TRBV19; d_gene: .; abundance: .; j_gene: TRBJ1-5; CDR3nt: TGTGCCAGTAGTCTGGACAGTCCTAGCAATCAGCCCCAGCATTTT; CDR3aa: CASSLDSPSNQPQHF
v_gene: TRBV20-1; d_gene: TRBD1; abundance: few; j_gene: TRBJ1-2; CDR3nt: TGCAGTGCTATGGACAGGGGAGGCTACACCTTC; CDR3aa: CSAMDRGGYTF
v_gene: TRBV9; d_gene: .; abundance: few; j_gene: TRBJ1-4; CDR3nt: TGTGCCAGCAGCGTACGGTGGGAGCGTAATGAAAAACTGTTTTTT; CDR3aa: CASSVRWERNEKLFF
v_gene: TRBV5-8; d_gene: TRBD1; abundance: .; j_gene: TRBJ2-7; CDR3nt: TGTGCCAGCAGCTTAACAGGGGCTCTCAACTACGAGCAGTACTTC; CDR3aa: CASSLTGALNYEQYF
v_gene: TRBV6-5; d_gene: .; abundance: once; j_gene: TRBJ2-3; CDR3nt: TGTGCCAGCAGTTACTCGGTCCGAGGGGGAAGAAACACGCAGTATTTT; CDR3aa: CASSYSVRGGRNTQYF
v_gene: TRBV5-1; d_gene: .; abundance: once; j_gene: TRBJ1-5; CDR3nt: TGCGCCAGCAGCCCCGGGGTAGCTAGCAATCAGCCCCAGCATTTT; CDR3aa: CASSPGVASNQPQHF